These 14 T cell receptor beta chains came from one sample sequenced in a study of T-cell memory formation after mild COVID-19. TCRdb re-derived calls from the 5' RACE reads in MiXCR, one entry per CDR3 protein. The table shows roughly 400,000 distinct CDR3 sequences, with roughly 18% occurring only once. The sequenced material came from PBMCs or a T cell subset sorted from them (not recorded which). Every receptor here comes from a man younger than 35 who had mild COVID-19 (a few samples of this study predate the infection). Cell type and time point are not known.

The V and J genes are TRBV20-1 and TRBJ1-5; a weak D match, TRBD1 (5 bases). Germline V gene data show CDR1 as DFQATT and CDR2 as SNEGSKA (reference sequence). This CDR3 has 13 amino acids. Trimming stripped 3 bases from V and 2 bases from J, with 8 bases between. CDR3 loop: CSASGTGNQPQHF. CDR3 coding DNA: TGCAGTGCTAGTGGGACGGGCAATCAGCCCCAGCATTTT.

The rearrangement links TRBV5-1 to TRBJ2-6, with D possibly being TRBD1 (5 bases). Trimming removed 4 bases from V and 4 bases from J, with 12 bases in between. This CDR3 comprises 15 residues. From germline, CDR1 is SGHRS and CDR2 YFSETQ. CDR3: CASSVQATGANVLTF. CDR3 nucleotides: TGCGCCAGCAGCGTACAGGCTACCGGGGCCAACGTCCTGACTTTC.

This clonotype showed up just once. The J gene is TRBJ2-2, the V gene TRBV7-2; D may be TRBD2 (5 bases). The ends were cut back, 0 bases at V and 5 bases at J, with 10 bases in the middle. Germline-derived CDR1 and CDR2 are SGHTA and FQGNSA. The CDR3 consists of 15 residues. CDR3 region: CASSLARRFTGELFF. Here the CDR3 DNA reads TGTGCCAGCAGCTTAGCGCGGAGGTTTACCGGGGAGCTGTTTTTT. Full variable domain (outside the CDR3, taken from reference TRBV7-2 and TRBJ2-2): GAGVSQSPSNKVTEKGKDVELRCDPISGHTALYWYRQSLGQGLEFLIYFQGNSAPDKSGLPSDRFSAERTGGSVSTLTIQRTQQEDSAVYLCASSLARRFTGELFFGEGSRLTVL.

The chain is built from TRBV10-2 and TRBJ2-4, with 7 bases matching TRBD2. The CDR3 has 14 amino acids. The V gene's germline CDR1 is WSHSY and CDR2 SAAADI. V lost 3 bases to trimming and J lost 7 bases; unmatched junction nucleotides: 6. For the CDR3, the DNA is TGCGCCAGCAGTGAATCCGGGGGGTCCAACATTCAGTACTTC. It is translated as CASSESGGSNIQYF.

The rearrangement links TRBV7-2 to TRBJ2-7; tentatively, D is TRBD1 (5 bases). This CDR3 is built from 16 residues. The V end lost 4 bases, the J end lost 7 bases, and 23 bases lay between the germline ends. Germline loops: CDR1 SGHTA, CDR2 FQGNSA. The CDR3, as DNA: TGTGCCAGCAGCTCAGCTTTTAGGACACTCGTCGGGGAGCAGTACTTC. Amino acid sequence: CASSSAFRTLVGEQYF.

This rearrangement joins TRBV20-1 to TRBJ2-5, with 15 bases that match TRBD2. CDR1 and CDR2 (germline): DFQATT, SNEGSKA (reference sequence). This CDR3 is built from 15 residues. Trimming cost V 6 bases and J 4 bases; bases outside gene matches: 6. The CDR3 DNA is TGCAGTGCAACCGGGACTAGCGGGGGGAGAGAGACCCAGTACTTC. Encoded protein: CSATGTSGGRETQYF.

The chain employs TRBV5-1 and TRBJ2-7, with 8 bases fitting TRBD1. This CDR3 is 16 amino acids long. Germline V gene sequence: CDR1 SGHRS, CDR2 YFSETQ. Losses at the gene ends were 0 bases for V and 7 bases for J; bases not matched to a gene: 12. CDR3 sequence reads: CASSLGTGGPLVEQYF. In DNA, the CDR3 is TGCGCCAGCAGCTTGGGCACAGGGGGGCCCTTGGTAGAGCAGTACTTC.

There are a few counts of this clonotype. The rearrangement links TRBV9 to TRBJ2-7; the D is unclear. The length of the CDR3 is 13 residues. V shed 3 bases and J shed 5 bases, with 12 bases lying between them. Germline V gives CDR1 SGDLS, CDR2 YYNGEE. The CDR3 coding sequence is TGTGCCAGCAGCGCCGCGTACCGGGACGAGCAGTACTTC. Encoded protein: CASSAAYRDEQYF.

The genes are TRBV6-2 or TRBV6-3 and TRBJ1-6; D is perhaps TRBD1 (5 bases). V lost 4 bases, J lost 0 bases, and 13 bases lay in between. Per germline, CDR1 MNHEY and CDR2 SVGEGT. The CDR3 spans 17 residues. The CDR3 reads CASSFDSLYSYNSPLHF. The CDR3 coding sequence is TGTGCCAGCAGTTTCGACAGTCTCTACTCCTATAATTCACCCCTCCACTTT.

This clonotype was recorded many times. The rearrangement links TRBV7-7 to TRBJ2-3, with a tentative D call TRBD2 (5 bases). The V gene lost 1 base and the J gene lost 4 bases, with 18 bases spanning the gap. CDR1 is SSHAT, CDR2 FNYEAQ, per germline (reference sequence). The length of the CDR3 is 17 residues. The CDR3 DNA sequence: TGTGCCAGCAGCTTAGGGGCTTTAGGGAGCGGCGCAGATACGCAGTATTTT. Protein sequence: CASSLGALGSGADTQYF. Looking up the rest from reference TRBV7-7 and TRBJ2-3 gives the full variable domain: GAGVSQSPRYKVTKRGQDVTLRCDPISSHATLYWYQQALGQGPEFLTYFNYEAQPDKSGLPSDRFSAERPEGSISTLTIQRTEQRDSAMYRCASSLGALGSGADTQYFGPGTRLTVL.

The chain is built from TRBV7-3 and TRBJ2-4, with 8 bases lining up with TRBD1. CDR3 length: 13 residues. Trimming removed 6 bases from V and 3 bases from J; junction bases left unmatched: 1. Germline lookup yields CDR1 SGHTA and CDR2 FQGTGA. The CDR3 DNA follows: TGTGCCAGCAGTACAGGGGGCAAAAACATTCAGTACTTC. Residues: CASSTGGKNIQYF.

This clonotype was counted a few times. The chain carries TRBV9 and TRBJ2-2; D is unresolved. V shed 0 bases and J shed 5 bases, with 5 bases lying between them. The CDR3 is made up of 13 amino acids. Germline CDR1 and CDR2: SGDLS and YYNGEE. The chain's CDR3 is CASSVVGTGELFF. CDR3 bases: TGTGCCAGCAGCGTAGTAGGAACCGGGGAGCTGTTTTTT.

This chain joins TRBV5-1 and TRBJ1-4; D is unclear. The CDR3 is 14 amino acids. Germline V gene sequence: CDR1 SGHRS, CDR2 YFSETQ. V was clipped by 6 bases and J by 0 bases, with 9 bases between them. The CDR3 spells CASKDGTTNEKLFF. The DNA of the CDR3 is TGCGCCAGCAAAGACGGCACAACTAATGAAAAACTGTTTTTT.

Concerning this clonotype itself: Germline and junction disagree at one end, which may indicate a read error. CDR3 sequence: CASSQTLAVQETQYF. The CDR3 region has the DNA TGTGCTAGCAGCCAGACTCTAGCGGTCCAAGAGACCCAGTACTTC. The gene calls are TRBV7-7 and TRBJ2-5, with TRBD2 matching 7 bases. Germline V gene sequence: CDR1 SSHAT, CDR2 FNYEAQ (reference sequence). The CDR3 extends over 15 amino acids.